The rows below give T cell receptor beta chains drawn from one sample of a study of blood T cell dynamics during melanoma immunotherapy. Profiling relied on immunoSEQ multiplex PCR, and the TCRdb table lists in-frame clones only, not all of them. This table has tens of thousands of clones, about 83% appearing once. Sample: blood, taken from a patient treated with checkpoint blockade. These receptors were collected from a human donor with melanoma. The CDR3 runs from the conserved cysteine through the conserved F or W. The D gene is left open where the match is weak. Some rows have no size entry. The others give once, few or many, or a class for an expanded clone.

CDR3nt: TGTGCCAGCAGTTTGGCATTTGAAGCTTTCTTT; CDR3aa: CASSLAFEAFF; v_gene: TRBV28; abundance: once; j_gene: TRBJ1-1; len: 11; d_gene: -
CDR3nt: TGCGCCAGCAGCTTCGGGACTGCCTATGGCTACACCTTC; CDR3aa: CASSFGTAYGYTF; v_gene: TRBV5-1; abundance: -; j_gene: TRBJ1-2; len: 13; d_gene: -
CDR3nt: TGTGCCCCCTCCGACGAGCAGTACTTC; CDR3aa: CAPSDEQYF; v_gene: TRBV7-3; abundance: -; j_gene: TRBJ2-7; len: 9; d_gene: -
CDR3nt: TGCGCCAGCAGGGTTAGCACAGATACGCAGTATTTT; CDR3aa: CASRVSTDTQYF; v_gene: TRBV5-1; abundance: -; j_gene: TRBJ2-3; len: 12; d_gene: -
CDR3nt: TGTGCCAGCACCATCTTCGGGACACAGAATTCACCCCTCCACTTT; CDR3aa: CASTIFGTQNSPLHF; v_gene: TRBV2; abundance: -; j_gene: TRBJ1-6; len: 15; d_gene: -
CDR3nt: TGCGCCAGCAGCCACCTCCCGAGGGGCTTAAATGAAAAACTGTTTTTT; CDR3aa: CASSHLPRGLNEKLFF; v_gene: TRBV4-1; abundance: -; j_gene: TRBJ1-4; len: 16; d_gene: -
CDR3nt: TGTGCCAGCAGCCCGACAGGGCGACAGGGTGGCTACACCTTC; CDR3aa: CASSPTGRQGGYTF; v_gene: TRBV5-6; abundance: -; j_gene: TRBJ1-2; len: 14; d_gene: TRBD1
CDR3nt: TGTGCCAGCAGCTTAAGTGCCGGGGAGCTGTTTTTT; CDR3aa: CASSLSAGELFF; v_gene: TRBV7-3; abundance: few; j_gene: TRBJ2-2; len: 12; d_gene: -
CDR3nt: TGTGCCAGCAGTTTTTCCTTAGACATCACCTACGAGCAGTACTTC; CDR3aa: CASSFSLDITYEQYF; v_gene: TRBV6-5; abundance: -; j_gene: TRBJ2-7; len: 15; d_gene: -
CDR3nt: TGTGCCAGCAGCCAGAAGAACGAGCAGTACTTC; CDR3aa: CASSQKNEQYF; v_gene: TRBV2; abundance: few; j_gene: TRBJ2-7; len: 11; d_gene: -
CDR3nt: TGTGCCACCAGCGGACCGCGGACTAGCGGGAGTCGATTTAACAATGAGCAGTTCTTC; CDR3aa: CATSGPRTSGSRFNNEQFF; v_gene: TRBV15; abundance: -; j_gene: TRBJ2-1; len: 19; d_gene: TRBD2
CDR3nt: TGCGCCAGCAGCTTCCACGGGGACACTGAAGCTTTCTTT; CDR3aa: CASSFHGDTEAFF; v_gene: TRBV5-1; abundance: -; j_gene: TRBJ1-1; len: 13; d_gene: -
CDR3nt: TGTGCCAGCTCACCATGGGGGAGCACAGATACGCAGTATTTT; CDR3aa: CASSPWGSTDTQYF; v_gene: TRBV18; abundance: -; j_gene: TRBJ2-3; len: 14; d_gene: -
CDR3nt: TGTGCCAGTAGTAAAAATAGCGGGCACGGGCTCGAGCAGTACTTC; CDR3aa: CASSKNSGHGLEQYF; v_gene: TRBV19; abundance: -; j_gene: TRBJ2-7; len: 15; d_gene: TRBD2
CDR3nt: TGTGCCAGCATGAAAGGGAGGCTAGCGGGAGTGGTGGGGGAGACCCAGTACTTC; CDR3aa: CASMKGRLAGVVGETQYF; v_gene: TRBV2; abundance: -; j_gene: TRBJ2-5; len: 18; d_gene: TRBD2
CDR3nt: TGTGCCAGCCGCCATGGGAGCTCCTACGAGCAGTACTTC; CDR3aa: CASRHGSSYEQYF; v_gene: TRBV7-8; abundance: -; j_gene: TRBJ2-7; len: 13; d_gene: -
CDR3nt: TGTGCCAGCAGCCCCCGGACTAGCGGGGGGGATGAGCAGTTCTTC; CDR3aa: CASSPRTSGGDEQFF; v_gene: TRBV9; abundance: -; j_gene: TRBJ2-1; len: 15; d_gene: TRBD2
CDR3nt: TGTGCCAGCAGCTTCGGGGGGGGACAAGAGACCCAGTACTTC; CDR3aa: CASSFGGGQETQYF; v_gene: TRBV7-8; abundance: once; j_gene: TRBJ2-5; len: 14; d_gene: TRBD2
CDR3nt: TGTGCCAGTAAACTCGACGGAGGGTCTGGGGCCAACGTCCTGACTTTC; CDR3aa: CASKLDGGSGANVLTF; v_gene: TRBV19; abundance: -; j_gene: TRBJ2-6; len: 16; d_gene: -
CDR3nt: TGCGCCAGCACCCGGACAGGGGTCCTTTCCCAAGAGACCCAGTACTTC; CDR3aa: CASTRTGVLSQETQYF; v_gene: TRBV5-1; abundance: -; j_gene: TRBJ2-5; len: 16; d_gene: TRBD1
CDR3nt: TGTGCCAGCATTAACTTCCCGCAGGCCCGGACCTACGAGCAGTACTTC; CDR3aa: CASINFPQARTYEQYF; v_gene: TRBV2; abundance: -; j_gene: TRBJ2-7; len: 16; d_gene: -
CDR3nt: TGTGCCAGCAGCTTTAGTAGAAACACCATATATTTT; CDR3aa: CASSFSRNTIYF; v_gene: TRBV5-8; abundance: -; j_gene: TRBJ1-3; len: 12; d_gene: -
CDR3nt: TGTGCCAGCAGTCTCAGACTAGGAAGCGCCTACGAGCAGTACTTC; CDR3aa: CASSLRLGSAYEQYF; v_gene: TRBV6-1; abundance: -; j_gene: TRBJ2-7; len: 15; d_gene: -
CDR3nt: TGCGCCAGCAGCTTTGGCCCAGCTTCCTACGAGCAGTACTTC; CDR3aa: CASSFGPASYEQYF; v_gene: TRBV5-1; abundance: -; j_gene: TRBJ2-7; len: 14; d_gene: -
CDR3nt: TGTGCCAGCAGCTTGGCGGGAGGGACCTACGAGCAGTACTTC; CDR3aa: CASSLAGGTYEQYF; v_gene: TRBV7-2; abundance: -; j_gene: TRBJ2-7; len: 14; d_gene: TRBD2
CDR3nt: TGTGCCAGCAGCTTAGCTAGGGATTCACCCCTCCACTTT; CDR3aa: CASSLARDSPLHF; v_gene: TRBV7-3; abundance: -; j_gene: TRBJ1-6; len: 13; d_gene: -
CDR3nt: TGTGCCAGCAGCTTAAACCGGCCCTTTGACAGTTTAGATCAGCCCCAGCATTTT; CDR3aa: CASSLNRPFDSLDQPQHF; v_gene: TRBV7-8; abundance: few; j_gene: TRBJ1-5; len: 18; d_gene: -
CDR3nt: TGTGCCAGCAGTTCTAGGCTCCAAGAGACCCAGTACTTC; CDR3aa: CASSSRLQETQYF; v_gene: TRBV5-4; abundance: -; j_gene: TRBJ2-5; len: 13; d_gene: -
CDR3nt: TGCGCCAGCAGCAAGGGGGACAGGGGGCGATCTCTGGAAAAACTGTTTTTT; CDR3aa: CASSKGDRGRSLEKLFF; v_gene: TRBV5-1; abundance: -; j_gene: TRBJ1-4; len: 17; d_gene: TRBD1
CDR3nt: TGTGCCAGCAGCGCAAAGGGCGGGGGGGCCAAAAACATTCAGTACTTC; CDR3aa: CASSAKGGGAKNIQYF; v_gene: TRBV9; abundance: -; j_gene: TRBJ2-4; len: 16; d_gene: TRBD2
CDR3nt: TGCGCCAGCAGCTGGGGGGACTTGGGCCGAGAGCAGTTCTTC; CDR3aa: CASSWGDLGREQFF; v_gene: TRBV5-1; abundance: -; j_gene: TRBJ2-1; len: 14; d_gene: -
CDR3nt: TGTGCCAGCAGCGTAGCTACGGGGAGCGGGAAGTACAATGAGCAGTTCTTC; CDR3aa: CASSVATGSGKYNEQFF; v_gene: TRBV9; abundance: once; j_gene: TRBJ2-1; len: 17; d_gene: TRBD2
CDR3nt: TGCAGTGCTAGCGGAGGCTACGAGCAGTACTTC; CDR3aa: CSASGGYEQYF; v_gene: TRBV20-1; abundance: -; j_gene: TRBJ2-7; len: 11; d_gene: -
CDR3nt: TGTGCCAGCAGCTTAAGTGACGGGAACACTGAAGCTTTCTTT; CDR3aa: CASSLSDGNTEAFF; v_gene: TRBV11-2; abundance: -; j_gene: TRBJ1-1; len: 14; d_gene: -
CDR3nt: TGTGCCAGCAGCTTACGACAGGGGCCAGATACGCAGTATTTT; CDR3aa: CASSLRQGPDTQYF; v_gene: TRBV7-9; abundance: few; j_gene: TRBJ2-3; len: 14; d_gene: TRBD1
CDR3nt: TGTGCCAGCAGCCAGACCCTAGTGCCCCAGCATTTT; CDR3aa: CASSQTLVPQHF; v_gene: TRBV2; abundance: few; j_gene: TRBJ1-5; len: 12; d_gene: -
CDR3nt: TGTGCCAGCAGCGCCCGGACTAGCGGCTCCTACGAGCAGTACTTC; CDR3aa: CASSARTSGSYEQYF; v_gene: TRBV5-4; abundance: -; j_gene: TRBJ2-7; len: 15; d_gene: TRBD2
CDR3nt: TGTGCTAGTGGTTTAGACAGGTACACTGAAGCTTTCTTT; CDR3aa: CASGLDRYTEAFF; v_gene: TRBV12-5; abundance: -; j_gene: TRBJ1-1; len: 13; d_gene: -
CDR3nt: TGTGCCAGCAGACTTCGGTCCGCAGATACGCAGTATTTT; CDR3aa: CASRLRSADTQYF; v_gene: TRBV28; abundance: -; j_gene: TRBJ2-3; len: 13; d_gene: -
CDR3nt: TGTGCCAGCAGCGATGGAAGGGACTATGGCTACACCTTC; CDR3aa: CASSDGRDYGYTF; v_gene: TRBV7-9; abundance: -; j_gene: TRBJ1-2; len: 13; d_gene: -
CDR3nt: TGCAGCGTTGAAGGGGGGGGGCTTTTGCTCACAGATACGCAGTATTTT; CDR3aa: CSVEGGGLLLTDTQYF; v_gene: TRBV29-1; abundance: -; j_gene: TRBJ2-3; len: 16; d_gene: -
CDR3nt: TGTGCCAGCAGCGCATTAGCGGGCAGTAGCACAGATACGCAGTATTTT; CDR3aa: CASSALAGSSTDTQYF; v_gene: TRBV9; abundance: -; j_gene: TRBJ2-3; len: 16; d_gene: TRBD2
CDR3nt: TGTGCCAGCAGCGTAGAAGGGTTGGATGAGCAGTTCTTC; CDR3aa: CASSVEGLDEQFF; v_gene: TRBV9; abundance: -; j_gene: TRBJ2-1; len: 13; d_gene: -
CDR3nt: TGTGCCAGCAGCTTAGTAGCCCTGGGGTACGAGCAGTACTTC; CDR3aa: CASSLVALGYEQYF; v_gene: TRBV7-8; abundance: -; j_gene: TRBJ2-7; len: 14; d_gene: -
CDR3nt: TGTGCCAGCACCGAGGGGGCAGAACACTGGAAATACGAGCAGTACTTC; CDR3aa: CASTEGAEHWKYEQYF; v_gene: TRBV28; abundance: -; j_gene: TRBJ2-7; len: 16; d_gene: TRBD1
CDR3nt: TGTGCCAGCAGCCCCCTGGACAGGGCAAACACCGGGGAGCTGTTTTTT; CDR3aa: CASSPLDRANTGELFF; v_gene: TRBV7-2; abundance: -; j_gene: TRBJ2-2; len: 16; d_gene: TRBD1
CDR3nt: TGTGCCAGCAGCCGGACTAGCGGGAGATGGGACGAGCAGTACTTC; CDR3aa: CASSRTSGRWDEQYF; v_gene: TRBV27; abundance: -; j_gene: TRBJ2-7; len: 15; d_gene: TRBD2
CDR3nt: TGCGCCAGCAGCCAAGATGACCAGAGCTCCTACGAGCAGTACTTC; CDR3aa: CASSQDDQSSYEQYF; v_gene: TRBV4-1; abundance: -; j_gene: TRBJ2-7; len: 15; d_gene: -
CDR3nt: TGTGCCAGCAGCTTAGGAGTTCAGCCCCAGCATTTT; CDR3aa: CASSLGVQPQHF; v_gene: TRBV7-2; abundance: -; j_gene: TRBJ1-5; len: 12; d_gene: -
CDR3nt: TGTGCCAGCAGTAGGAGCCAATACGAGCAGTACTTC; CDR3aa: CASSRSQYEQYF; v_gene: TRBV2; abundance: once; j_gene: TRBJ2-7; len: 12; d_gene: -
CDR3nt: TGTGCCAGCAGCTTAACGTCTAGCTTCCCGAACTACGAGCAGTACTTC; CDR3aa: CASSLTSSFPNYEQYF; v_gene: TRBV7-8; abundance: -; j_gene: TRBJ2-7; len: 16; d_gene: -
CDR3nt: TGTGCCAGCTCACCAAGGGGGGGGGCCCCTGAAGCTTTCTTT; CDR3aa: CASSPRGGAPEAFF; v_gene: TRBV18; abundance: few; j_gene: TRBJ1-1; len: 14; d_gene: -